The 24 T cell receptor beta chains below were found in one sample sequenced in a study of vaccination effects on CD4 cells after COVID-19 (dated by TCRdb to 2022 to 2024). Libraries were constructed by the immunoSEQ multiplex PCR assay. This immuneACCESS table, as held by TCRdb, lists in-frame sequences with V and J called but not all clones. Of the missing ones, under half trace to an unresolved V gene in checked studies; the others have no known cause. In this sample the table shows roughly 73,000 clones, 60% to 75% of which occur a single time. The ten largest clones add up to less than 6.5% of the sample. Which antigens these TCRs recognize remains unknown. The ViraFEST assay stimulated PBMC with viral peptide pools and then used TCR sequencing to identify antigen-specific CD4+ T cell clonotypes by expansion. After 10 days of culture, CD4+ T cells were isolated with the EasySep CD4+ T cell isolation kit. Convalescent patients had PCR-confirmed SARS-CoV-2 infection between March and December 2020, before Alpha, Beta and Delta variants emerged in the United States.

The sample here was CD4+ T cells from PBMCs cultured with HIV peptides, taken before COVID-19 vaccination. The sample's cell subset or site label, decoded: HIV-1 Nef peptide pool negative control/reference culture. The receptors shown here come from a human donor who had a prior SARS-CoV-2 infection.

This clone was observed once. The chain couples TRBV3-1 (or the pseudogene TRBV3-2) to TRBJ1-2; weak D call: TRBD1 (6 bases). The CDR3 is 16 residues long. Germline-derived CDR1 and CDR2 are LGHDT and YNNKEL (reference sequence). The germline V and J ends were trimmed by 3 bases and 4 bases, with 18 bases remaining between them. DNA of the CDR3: TGTGCCAGCAGCCAGGGCCTCAGGGGTGAGAGCTATGGCTACACCTTC. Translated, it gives CASSQGLRGESYGYTF.

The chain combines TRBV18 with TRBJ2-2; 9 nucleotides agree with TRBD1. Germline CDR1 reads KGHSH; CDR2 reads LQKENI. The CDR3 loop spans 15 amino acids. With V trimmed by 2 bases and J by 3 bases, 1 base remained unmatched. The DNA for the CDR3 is TGTGCCAGCTCACCATGGACAGGGGACACCGGGGAGCTGTTTTTT. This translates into CASSPWTGDTGELFF. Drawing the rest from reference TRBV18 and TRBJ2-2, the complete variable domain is NAGVMQNPRHLVRRRGQEARLRCSPMKGHSHVYWYRQLPEEGLKFMVYLQKENIIDESGMPKERFSAEFPKEGPSILRIQQVVRGDSAAYFCASSPWTGDTGELFFGEGSRLTVL.

CDR3 bases: TGTGCCAGCAGCCAGGCCTATAGAGAGCAGTTCTTC. The encoded protein is CASSQAYREQFF. This chain links TRBV3-1 (or the pseudogene TRBV3-2) with TRBJ2-1; D unclear. Germline loops: CDR1 LGHDT, CDR2 YNNKEL (reference sequence). V lost 3 bases and J 10 bases, leaving 10 bases between the germline ends. This CDR3 comprises 12 residues.

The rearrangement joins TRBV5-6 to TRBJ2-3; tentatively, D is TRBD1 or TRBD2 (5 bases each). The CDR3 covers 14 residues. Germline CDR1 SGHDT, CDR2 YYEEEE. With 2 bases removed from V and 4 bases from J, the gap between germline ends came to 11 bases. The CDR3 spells CASSFQLGADTQYF. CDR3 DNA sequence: TGTGCCAGCAGCTTCCAGCTGGGGGCAGATACGCAGTATTTT.

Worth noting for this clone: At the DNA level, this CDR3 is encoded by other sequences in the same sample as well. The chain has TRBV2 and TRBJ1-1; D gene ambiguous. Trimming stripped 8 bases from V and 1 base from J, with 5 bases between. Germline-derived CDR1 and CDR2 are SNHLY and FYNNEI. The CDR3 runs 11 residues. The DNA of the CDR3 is TGTGCCAGCGGGCAGAACACTGAAGCTTTCTTT. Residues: CASGQNTEAFF.

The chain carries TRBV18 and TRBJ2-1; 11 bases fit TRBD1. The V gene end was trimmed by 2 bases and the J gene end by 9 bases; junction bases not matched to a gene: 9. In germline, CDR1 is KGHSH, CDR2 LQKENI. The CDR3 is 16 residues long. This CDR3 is CASSPLRTGGGFEQFF. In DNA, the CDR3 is TGTGCCAGCTCACCATTACGGACAGGGGGCGGTTTTGAGCAGTTCTTC. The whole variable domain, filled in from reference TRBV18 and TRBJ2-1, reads NAGVMQNPRHLVRRRGQEARLRCSPMKGHSHVYWYRQLPEEGLKFMVYLQKENIIDESGMPKERFSAEFPKEGPSILRIQQVVRGDSAAYFCASSPLRTGGGFEQFFGPGTRLTVL.

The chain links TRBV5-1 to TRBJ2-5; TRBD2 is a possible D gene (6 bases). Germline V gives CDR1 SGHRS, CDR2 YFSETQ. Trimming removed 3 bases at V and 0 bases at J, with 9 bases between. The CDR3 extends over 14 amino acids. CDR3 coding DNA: TGCGCCAGCAGCTCGGGGACTTACCAAGAGACCCAGTACTTC. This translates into CASSSGTYQETQYF.

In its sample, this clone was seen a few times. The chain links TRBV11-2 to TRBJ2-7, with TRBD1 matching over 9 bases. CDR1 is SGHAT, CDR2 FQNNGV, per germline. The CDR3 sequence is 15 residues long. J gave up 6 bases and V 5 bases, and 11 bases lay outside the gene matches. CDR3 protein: CASSPARDRATEQYF. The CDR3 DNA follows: TGTGCCAGCAGCCCAGCCCGGGACAGGGCTACCGAGCAGTACTTC.

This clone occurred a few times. The chain's CDR3 is CASSPQGHGYTF. The CDR3, as DNA: TGTGCCAGCAGCCCGCAGGGCCATGGCTACACCTTC. The rearrangement joins TRBV7-2 to TRBJ1-2, with D tentatively TRBD1 (5 bases). The V and J ends lost 5 bases and 6 bases respectively, with 10 bases between them. Germline loops: CDR1 SGHTA, CDR2 FQGNSA. The CDR3 is 12 amino acids.

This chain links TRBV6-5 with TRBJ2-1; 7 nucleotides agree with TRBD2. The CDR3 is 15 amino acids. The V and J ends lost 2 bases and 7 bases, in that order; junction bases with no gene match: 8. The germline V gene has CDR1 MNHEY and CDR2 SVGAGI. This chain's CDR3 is CASSYRRPSGNEQFF. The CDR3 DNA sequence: TGTGCCAGCAGTTACCGCCGCCCTAGCGGAAATGAGCAGTTCTTC.

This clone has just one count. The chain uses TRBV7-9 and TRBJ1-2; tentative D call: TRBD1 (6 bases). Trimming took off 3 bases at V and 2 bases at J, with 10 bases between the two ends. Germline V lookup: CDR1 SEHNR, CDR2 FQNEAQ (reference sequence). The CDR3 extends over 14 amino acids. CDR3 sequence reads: CASSLIGGNYGYTF. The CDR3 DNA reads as TGTGCCAGCAGCTTGATAGGGGGGAACTATGGCTACACCTTC.

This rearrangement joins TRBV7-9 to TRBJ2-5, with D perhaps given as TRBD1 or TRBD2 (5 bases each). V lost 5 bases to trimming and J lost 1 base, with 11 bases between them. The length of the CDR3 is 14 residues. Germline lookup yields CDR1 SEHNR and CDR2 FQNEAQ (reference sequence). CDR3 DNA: TGTGCCAGCAGCCGAGGGACCAGCCAAGAGACCCAGTACTTC. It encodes CASSRGTSQETQYF.

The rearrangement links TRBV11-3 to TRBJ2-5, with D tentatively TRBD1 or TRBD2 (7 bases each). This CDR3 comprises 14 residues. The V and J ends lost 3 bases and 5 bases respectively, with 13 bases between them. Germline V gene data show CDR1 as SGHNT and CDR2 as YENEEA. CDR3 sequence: CASSLNRGGETQYF. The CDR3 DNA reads TGTGCCAGCAGCTTGAACAGGGGAGGGGAGACCCAGTACTTC.

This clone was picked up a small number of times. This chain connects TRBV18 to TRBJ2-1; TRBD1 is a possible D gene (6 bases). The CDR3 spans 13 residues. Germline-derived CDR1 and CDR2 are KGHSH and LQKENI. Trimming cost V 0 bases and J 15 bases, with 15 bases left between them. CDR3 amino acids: CASSPPPTGWRFF. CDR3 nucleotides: TGTGCCAGCTCACCACCCCCCACAGGGTGGAGGTTCTTC.

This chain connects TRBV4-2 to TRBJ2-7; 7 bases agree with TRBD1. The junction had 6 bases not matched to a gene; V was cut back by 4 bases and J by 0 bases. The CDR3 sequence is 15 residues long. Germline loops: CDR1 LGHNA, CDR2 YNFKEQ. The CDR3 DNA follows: TGTGCCAGCAGCCCCAGGACAGGCGACTCCTACGAGCAGTACTTC. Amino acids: CASSPRTGDSYEQYF.

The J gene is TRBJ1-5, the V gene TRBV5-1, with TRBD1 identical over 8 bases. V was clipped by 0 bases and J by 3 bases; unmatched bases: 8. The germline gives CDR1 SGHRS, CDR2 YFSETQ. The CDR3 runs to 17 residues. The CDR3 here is CASSLDPPDRDNQPQHF. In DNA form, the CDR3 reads TGCGCCAGCAGCTTGGACCCCCCGGACAGGGACAATCAGCCCCAGCATTTT.

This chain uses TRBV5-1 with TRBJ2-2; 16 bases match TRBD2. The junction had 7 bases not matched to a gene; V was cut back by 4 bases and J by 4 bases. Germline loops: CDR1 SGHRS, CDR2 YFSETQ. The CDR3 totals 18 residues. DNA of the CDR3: TGCGCCAGCAGCAAGGGACTAGCGGGAGGGCCGGGCACCGGGGAGCTGTTTTTT. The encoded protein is CASSKGLAGGPGTGELFF.

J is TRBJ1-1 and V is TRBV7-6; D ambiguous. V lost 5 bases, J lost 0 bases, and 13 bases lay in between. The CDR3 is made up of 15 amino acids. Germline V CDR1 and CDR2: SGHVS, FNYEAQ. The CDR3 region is CASSPRMVMNTEAFF. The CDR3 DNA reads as TGTGCCAGCAGCCCCAGGATGGTCATGAACACTGAAGCTTTCTTT.

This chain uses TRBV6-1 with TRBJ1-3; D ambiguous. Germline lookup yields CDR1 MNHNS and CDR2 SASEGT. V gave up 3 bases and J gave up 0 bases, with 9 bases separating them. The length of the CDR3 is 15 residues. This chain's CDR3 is CASSDANLSGNTIYF. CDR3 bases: TGTGCCAGCAGTGACGCAAACCTCTCTGGAAACACCATATATTTT.

CDR3 protein: CASSLPGVSYEQYF. CDR3 coding DNA: TGTGCCAGCAGCTTGCCGGGGGTCTCCTACGAGCAGTACTTC. The rearrangement uses TRBV11-3 and TRBJ2-7, with TRBD2 as a possible D gene (6 bases). CDR1 and CDR2 from the germline V gene are SGHNT and YENEEA. The V gene lost 3 bases and the J gene lost 0 bases, with 9 bases spanning the gap. The CDR3 contains 14 residues.

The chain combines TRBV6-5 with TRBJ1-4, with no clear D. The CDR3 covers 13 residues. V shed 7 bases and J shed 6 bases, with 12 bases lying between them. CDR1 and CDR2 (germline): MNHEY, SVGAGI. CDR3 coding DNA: TGTGCCAGCAAACGAGGTTTTGATGAAAAACTGTTTTTT. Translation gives CASKRGFDEKLFF.

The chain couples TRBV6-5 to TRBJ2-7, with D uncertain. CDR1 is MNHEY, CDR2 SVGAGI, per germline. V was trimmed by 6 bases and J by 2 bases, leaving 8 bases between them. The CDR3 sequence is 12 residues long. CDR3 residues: CASSNLPYEQYF. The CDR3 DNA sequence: TGTGCCAGCAGCAACCTCCCCTACGAGCAGTACTTC.

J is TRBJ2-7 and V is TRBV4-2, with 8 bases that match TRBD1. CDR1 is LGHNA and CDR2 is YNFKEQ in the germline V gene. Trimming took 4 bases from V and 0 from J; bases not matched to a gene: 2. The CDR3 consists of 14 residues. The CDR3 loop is CASSPGQASYEQYF. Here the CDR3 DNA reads TGTGCCAGCAGCCCGGGACAGGCCTCCTACGAGCAGTACTTC.

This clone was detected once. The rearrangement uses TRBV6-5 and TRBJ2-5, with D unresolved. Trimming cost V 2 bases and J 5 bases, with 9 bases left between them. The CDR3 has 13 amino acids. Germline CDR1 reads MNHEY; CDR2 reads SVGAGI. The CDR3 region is CASSYASLETQYF. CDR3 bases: TGTGCCAGCAGTTACGCGTCTCTGGAGACCCAGTACTTC.